This T cell receptor (beta chain) is from a study of monozygotic twins with inflammatory bowel disease (dated by TCRdb to the late 2010s). Regarding the complete study: In total, approximately 28 monozygotic twin pairs made up the full study: 19 Danish pairs, all IBD-discordant, plus nine German pairs, of which four were IBD-concordant and five were IBD-discordant. The search for disease-associated traits relied mainly on comparing IBD patients with their genetically identical healthy co-twins within discordant pairs. Each individual had, on average, about 151 000 unique TCRalpha sequences and 181 000 unique TCRbeta sequences available for analysis.

From each donor, an approximately 2.5 ml peripheral blood sample was drawn into PAXgene tubes and stored at -80 degrees C. Without T cell sorting, total RNA was isolated from whole blood using the PAXgene blood miRNA kit on an automated QIAcube. Deep TCRalpha and TCRbeta repertoire profiling with unique molecular barcoding was performed on peripheral blood of monozygotic twin pairs concordant or discordant for inflammatory bowel disease. Smoking habits were recorded for all twin pairs, with individuals classified as current, former or never smokers. Receptors were amplified or captured by 5' RACE. Each TCR library was prepared from around 3,400 ng of total RNA. For each sample, cDNA was synthesized in eight separate reactions using SMARTScribe reverse transcriptase. During cDNA synthesis, template switching introduced unique molecular identifiers that contained a 6-nucleotide sample barcode. Amplification of TCRalpha and TCRbeta cDNA involved two nested PCRs of 16 and 9 cycles, and each PCR was followed by bead purification. Before amplification, the cDNA was both treated with uracil DNA-glycosylase and purified with the QIAquick PCR purification kit. The second PCR was the step at which Illumina TruSeq-compatible adapters and sample-specific barcodes were added. TapeStation and Qubit were used to check library quality and concentration, and around 5.3 ng of each library was pooled. Pooled libraries were sequenced on an Illumina HiSeq2500 single-index Rapid Run with 2 x 100 bp reads and custom sequencing primers. The authors' pipeline ran thus. PCR and sequencing errors were corrected by UMI-based consensus assembly using MiGEC version 1.2.6. MiXCR version 2.1.1 was used for V(D)J alignment, clonotype assembly and CDR3 extraction. To normalise gene usage, clonotype sharing and MAIT/NKT TCR abundance, the analysis used the top 1000, 10 000 and 20 000 clonotypes per sample. After downsampling to 27 000 UMIs, diversity was calculated as the inverse Simpson index using the vegan R package. Paired Mann-Whitney U tests on discordant twin pairs were used, with Benjamini-Hochberg multiple-testing correction. TCRdb reprocessed the public reads and reports one entry per CDR3 protein sequence, without DNA. What appears here as the V and J calls and clone size reflects TCRdb's work, not the paper's. Per the sample table, the count is around 230,000 distinct CDR3 sequences. Around 1.5% of the sample rests with the top ten.

In regard to this clonotype: This receptor's antigen is unknown.

General conclusions and limits of the study: Background noise and inter-individual variability may have been introduced into the repertoires by the differing immunosuppressive treatments among patients. The results gave no support for a single strong signal or clonotype linked to IBD. Measured by the inverse Simpson index, TCRbeta repertoire diversity was lower in IBD patients than in their healthy co-twins. Different T cell subtypes could not be distinguished in the analysis. Fewer clonotypes were shared with other individuals by IBD patients than by healthy twins, most markedly in patients showing signs of disease activity. Concordant and discordant twins showed no difference in repertoire similarity, possibly because of limited statistical power.

The germline V gene yields SGHTA for CDR1 and FQGNSA for CDR2. Counted from cysteine to phenylalanine, this CDR3 has 14 amino acids. The entry carries no DNA sequence. Recombination linked TRBV7-2 to TRBJ1-4. The TCR originated in a human donor with ulcerative colitis or Crohn's disease, or a healthy co-twin of an affected twin (not recorded which). The sequencing input was blood. CDR3 loop: CASSLQARGEKLFF.